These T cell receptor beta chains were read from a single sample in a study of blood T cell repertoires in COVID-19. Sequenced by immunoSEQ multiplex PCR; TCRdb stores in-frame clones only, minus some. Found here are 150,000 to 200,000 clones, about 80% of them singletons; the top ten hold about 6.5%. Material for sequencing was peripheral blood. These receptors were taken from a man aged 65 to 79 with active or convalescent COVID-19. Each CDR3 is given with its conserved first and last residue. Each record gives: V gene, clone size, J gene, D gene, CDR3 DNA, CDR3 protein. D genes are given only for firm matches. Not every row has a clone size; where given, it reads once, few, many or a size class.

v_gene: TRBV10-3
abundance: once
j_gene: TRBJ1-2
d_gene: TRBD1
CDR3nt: TGTGCCATCAGTGGGACAGGGGGCGCGGGTGGCTACACCTTC
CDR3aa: CAISGTGGAGGYTF

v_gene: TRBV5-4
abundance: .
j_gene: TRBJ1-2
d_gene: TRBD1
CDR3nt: TGTGCCAGCAGCTTTCCGGGACAGGAAAGCTATGGCTACACCTTC
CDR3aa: CASSFPGQESYGYTF

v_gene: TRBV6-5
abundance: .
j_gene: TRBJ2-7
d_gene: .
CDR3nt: TGTGCCAGCGACCTGCGGGTGGACTACGAGCAGTACTTC
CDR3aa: CASDLRVDYEQYF

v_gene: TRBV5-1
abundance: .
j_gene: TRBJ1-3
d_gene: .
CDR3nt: TGCGCCAGCAGCTTGGCCGGGGGACGGACTGGAAACACCATATATTTT
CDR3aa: CASSLAGGRTGNTIYF

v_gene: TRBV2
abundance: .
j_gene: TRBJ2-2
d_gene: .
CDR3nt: TGTGCCAGCAGTAAGGCAGGGGCCGGGGAGCTGTTTTTT
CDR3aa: CASSKAGAGELFF

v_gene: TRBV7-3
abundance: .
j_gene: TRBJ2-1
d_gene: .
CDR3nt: TGTGCCAGCAGCTTAAAAGGAGCCCTCAATGAGCAGTTCTTC
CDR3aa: CASSLKGALNEQFF

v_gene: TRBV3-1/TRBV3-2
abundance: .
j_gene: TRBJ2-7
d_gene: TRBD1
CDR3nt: TGTGCCAGCAGCCAAGGCGGACAGGGCTACGAGCAGTACTTC
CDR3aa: CASSQGGQGYEQYF

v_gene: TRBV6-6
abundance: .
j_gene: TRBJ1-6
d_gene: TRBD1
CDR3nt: TGTGCCAGCAGTTATGCCCCCGGGACAGGTTACTCACCCCTCCACTTT
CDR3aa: CASSYAPGTGYSPLHF

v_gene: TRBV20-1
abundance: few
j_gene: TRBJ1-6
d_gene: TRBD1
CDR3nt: TGCAGTGCTAGTGGCAGGGGGAGCTCCTATAATTCACCCCTCCACTTT
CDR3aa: CSASGRGSSYNSPLHF

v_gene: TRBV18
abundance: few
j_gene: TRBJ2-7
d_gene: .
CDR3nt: TGTGCCAGCGGTCGGGACACTTACTACGAGCAGTACTTC
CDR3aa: CASGRDTYYEQYF

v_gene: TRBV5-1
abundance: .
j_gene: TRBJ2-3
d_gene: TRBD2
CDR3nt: TGCGCCAGCAGCTTGGATACTAGCGGGGGTAGCGCAGATACGCAGTATTTT
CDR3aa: CASSLDTSGGSADTQYF

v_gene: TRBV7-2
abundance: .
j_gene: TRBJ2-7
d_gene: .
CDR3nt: TGTGCCAGCAGCTTAGGGCACCCCTACGAGCAGTACTTC
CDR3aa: CASSLGHPYEQYF

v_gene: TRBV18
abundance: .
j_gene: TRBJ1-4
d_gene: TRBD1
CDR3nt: TGTGCCAGCTCACTTGGACAGGATGAAAAACTGTTTTTT
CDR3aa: CASSLGQDEKLFF

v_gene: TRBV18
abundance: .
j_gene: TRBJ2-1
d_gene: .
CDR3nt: TGTGCCAGCTCTCCGAGACAGGACGCGTACAATGAGCAGTTCTTC
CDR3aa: CASSPRQDAYNEQFF

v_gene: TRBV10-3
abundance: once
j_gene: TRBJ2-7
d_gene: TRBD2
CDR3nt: TGTGCCATCAGTGAAATAGCGGGGGACGAGCAGTACTTC
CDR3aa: CAISEIAGDEQYF

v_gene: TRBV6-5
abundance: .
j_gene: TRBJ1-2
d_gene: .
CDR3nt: TGTGCCAGCAGTTACGAACCGATGGGCGGCTACACCTTC
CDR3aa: CASSYEPMGGYTF

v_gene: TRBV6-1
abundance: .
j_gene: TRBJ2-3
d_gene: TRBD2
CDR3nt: TGTGCCAGCAGTGAAGGAAGCGGGGGCTTCACAGATACGCAGTATTTT
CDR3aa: CASSEGSGGFTDTQYF

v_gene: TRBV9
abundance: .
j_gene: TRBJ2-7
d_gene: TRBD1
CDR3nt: TGTGCCAGCAGCGTAGGAGAGTGGGACAGGTCGCTGTACTTC
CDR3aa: CASSVGEWDRSLYF